The rows below give T cell receptor beta chains drawn from one sample of a study of CD8+CD57+ T cells in acquired aplastic anemia. Each CDR3 protein is one row after TCRdb ran MiXCR on the reads. Here the sample spans about 160,000 distinct CDR3 sequences, roughly 43% being singletons. The sequenced material came from sorted CD4+, CD8+, or CD8+CD57+ T cells (not recorded which) from PBMCs. All receptors come from a human donor with aplastic anemia. Both conserved end residues are part of each CDR3. The size field is filled for only some rows; it gives once, few, many or a size class.

V gene	J gene	clone size	CDR3 protein
TRBV9	TRBJ2-3	many	CASSGTGGVTDTQYF
TRBV5-1	TRBJ2-1	once	CASSLGLVGSDNEQFF
TRBV9	TRBJ2-7	many	CASSPDGGGYEQYF
TRBV11-1	TRBJ1-1	.	CASSSRDDSVVGTEAFF
TRBV25-1	TRBJ1-1	few	CASRGVMNTEAFF
TRBV5-1	TRBJ2-7	.	CASSAPLAGVVYEQYF
TRBV7-9	TRBJ2-2	.	CALGPKNTGELFF
TRBV6-1	TRBJ2-2	few	CASSRTDPTGELFF
TRBV24-1	TRBJ2-3	.	CATSDRLDTQYF
TRBV10-3	TRBJ2-1	many	CAISAPSGGQSYNEQFF
TRBV10-3	TRBJ1-4	many	CAIKQSVNEKLFF
TRBV7-9	TRBJ1-1	few	CASSSTAIEAFF
TRBV30	TRBJ1-6	many	CAWIEGQYNSPLHF
TRBV12-3/TRBV12-4	TRBJ2-1	.	CASLLAGSYNEQFF
TRBV6-1	TRBJ1-2	many	CASSRRPRTGRNSYTF
TRBV24-1	TRBJ2-5	.	CATSDSGPTQETQYF
TRBV11-2	TRBJ1-2	many	CASSSNPGQLGRGYTF
TRBV6-1	TRBJ2-7	many	CASSGDRTGGYNEQYF
TRBV7-9	TRBJ1-2	.	CASSMVAGVYGYTF
TRBV9	TRBJ2-3	many	CASSVGRQITDTQYF
TRBV24-1	TRBJ2-1	few	CATSDLPHEQFF
TRBV7-6	TRBJ1-1	.	CASRKDRGTEAFF
TRBV30	TRBJ2-2	.	CAHHGKTTNTGELFF
TRBV15	TRBJ2-7	.	CASRDPGTGAAGEQYF
TRBV7-8	TRBJ2-3	.	CASSLVGGAITDTQYF
TRBV5-1	TRBJ2-1	many	CASSPGQGNNEQFF
TRBV4-1	TRBJ1-5	.	CASSQYRYRDNQPQHF
TRBV29-1	TRBJ2-7	once	CSVEGRGREQYF
TRBV29-1	TRBJ2-7	.	CSVGEAALSYEQYF
TRBV12-3/TRBV12-4	TRBJ2-1	many	CASSFVATDEQFF
TRBV24-1	TRBJ2-3	many	CATSDTLAGPYTDTQYF
TRBV19	TRBJ1-6	once	CASREPYNSPLHF
TRBV2	TRBJ1-5	.	CASGDRTANQPQHF
TRBV9	TRBJ1-1	many	CASSIGTGGFRTTEAFF
TRBV7-9	TRBJ2-3	few	CASSLRDFTDTQYF
TRBV20-1	TRBJ2-2	many	CSAPNVRGSGTGELFF
TRBV2	TRBJ2-1	once	CASSDGGPAGREQFF
TRBV7-8	TRBJ1-5	.	CASSLARLGSNQPQHF
TRBV5-8	TRBJ1-5	many	CASQGLGQGNQPQHF
TRBV4-2	TRBJ1-6	.	CASSHIGIDLNSPLHF
TRBV19	TRBJ1-5	.	CASMDSQGEGPQHF
TRBV5-8	TRBJ2-7	many	CASSLVASGRLTF
TRBV20-1	TRBJ1-2	many	CSAYSGDGYTF
TRBV6-1	TRBJ1-6	many	CASNVNRDSPLHF
TRBV4-1	TRBJ2-1	many	CASSKGQAYNEQFF
TRBV10-1	TRBJ2-3	.	CASSEMAASGGRTDTQYF
TRBV5-1	TRBJ1-1	.	CASSLGQENTEALF
TRBV20-1	TRBJ2-2	many	CSASGYGELFF